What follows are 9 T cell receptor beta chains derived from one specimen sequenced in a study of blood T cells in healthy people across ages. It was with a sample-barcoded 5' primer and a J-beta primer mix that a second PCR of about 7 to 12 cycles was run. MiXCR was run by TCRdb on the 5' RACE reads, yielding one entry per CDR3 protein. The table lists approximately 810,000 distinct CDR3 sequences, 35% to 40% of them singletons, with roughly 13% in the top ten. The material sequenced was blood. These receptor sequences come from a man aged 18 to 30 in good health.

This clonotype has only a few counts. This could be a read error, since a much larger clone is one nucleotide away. The CDR3 spells CASTRAGVLYNEQFF. CDR3 bases: TGTGCCAGCACCCGGGCGGGGGTACTTTACAATGAGCAGTTCTTC. The chain uses TRBV12-3 or TRBV12-4 and TRBJ2-1; the match to TRBD2 covers 7 bases. V shed 7 bases, J shed 4 bases, and the junction held 10 bases outside the gene matches. The CDR3 extends over 15 amino acids.

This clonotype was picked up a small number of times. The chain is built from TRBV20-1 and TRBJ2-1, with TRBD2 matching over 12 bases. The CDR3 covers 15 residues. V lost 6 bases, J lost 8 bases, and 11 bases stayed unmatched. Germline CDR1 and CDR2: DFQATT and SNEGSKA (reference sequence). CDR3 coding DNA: TGCAGTGCCAGACATTCTAGCGGGGGGGCCTATGAGCAGTTCTTC. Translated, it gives CSARHSSGGAYEQFF.

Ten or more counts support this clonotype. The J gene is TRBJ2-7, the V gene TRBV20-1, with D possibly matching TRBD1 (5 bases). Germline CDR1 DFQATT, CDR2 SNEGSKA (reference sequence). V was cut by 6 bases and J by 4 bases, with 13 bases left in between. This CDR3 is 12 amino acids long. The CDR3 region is CSAAAGWYEQYF. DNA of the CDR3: TGCAGTGCGGCGGCAGGGTGGTACGAGCAGTACTTC.

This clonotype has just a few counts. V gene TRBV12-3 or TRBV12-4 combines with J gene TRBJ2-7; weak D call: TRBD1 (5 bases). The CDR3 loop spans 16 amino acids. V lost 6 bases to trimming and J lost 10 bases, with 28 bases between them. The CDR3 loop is CASSPSQVQGKGTQYF. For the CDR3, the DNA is TGTGCCAGCAGCCCTTCGCAGGTGCAGGGAAAAGGAACCCAGTACTTC.

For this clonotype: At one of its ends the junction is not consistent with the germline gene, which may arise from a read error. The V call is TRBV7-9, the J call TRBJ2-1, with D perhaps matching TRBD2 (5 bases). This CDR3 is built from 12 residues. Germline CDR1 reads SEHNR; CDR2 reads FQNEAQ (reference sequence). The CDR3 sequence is CASSPTTNGQFF. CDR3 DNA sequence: TGTGCCAGCAGCCCGACTACCAATGGGCAGTTCTTC.

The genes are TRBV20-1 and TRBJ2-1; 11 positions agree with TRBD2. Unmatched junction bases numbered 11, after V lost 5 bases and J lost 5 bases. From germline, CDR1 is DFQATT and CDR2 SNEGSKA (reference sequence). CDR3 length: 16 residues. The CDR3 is CSAPYPLTSGDNEQFF. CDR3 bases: TGCAGTGCTCCCTACCCCTTGACTAGCGGGGACAATGAGCAGTTCTTC.

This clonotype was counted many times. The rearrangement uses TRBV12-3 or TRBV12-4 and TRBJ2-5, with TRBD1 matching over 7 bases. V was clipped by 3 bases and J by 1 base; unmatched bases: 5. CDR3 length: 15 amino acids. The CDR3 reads CASSFGTAIQETQYF. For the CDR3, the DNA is TGTGCCAGCAGTTTCGGGACAGCAATCCAAGAGACCCAGTACTTC.

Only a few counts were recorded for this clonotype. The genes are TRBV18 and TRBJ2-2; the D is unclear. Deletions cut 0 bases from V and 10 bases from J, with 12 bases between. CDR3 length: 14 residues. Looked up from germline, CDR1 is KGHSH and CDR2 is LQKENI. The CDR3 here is CASSPPSPGQELFF. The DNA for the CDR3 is TGTGCCAGCTCACCACCTAGTCCGGGTCAGGAGCTGTTTTTT.

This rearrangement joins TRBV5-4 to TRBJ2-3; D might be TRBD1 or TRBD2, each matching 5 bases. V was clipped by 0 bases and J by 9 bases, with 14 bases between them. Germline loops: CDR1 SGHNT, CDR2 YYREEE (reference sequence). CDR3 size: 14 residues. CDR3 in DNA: TGTGCCAGCAGCTTGGCCGGGGCCCGGGAAACGCAGTATTTT. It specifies CASSLAGARETQYF.